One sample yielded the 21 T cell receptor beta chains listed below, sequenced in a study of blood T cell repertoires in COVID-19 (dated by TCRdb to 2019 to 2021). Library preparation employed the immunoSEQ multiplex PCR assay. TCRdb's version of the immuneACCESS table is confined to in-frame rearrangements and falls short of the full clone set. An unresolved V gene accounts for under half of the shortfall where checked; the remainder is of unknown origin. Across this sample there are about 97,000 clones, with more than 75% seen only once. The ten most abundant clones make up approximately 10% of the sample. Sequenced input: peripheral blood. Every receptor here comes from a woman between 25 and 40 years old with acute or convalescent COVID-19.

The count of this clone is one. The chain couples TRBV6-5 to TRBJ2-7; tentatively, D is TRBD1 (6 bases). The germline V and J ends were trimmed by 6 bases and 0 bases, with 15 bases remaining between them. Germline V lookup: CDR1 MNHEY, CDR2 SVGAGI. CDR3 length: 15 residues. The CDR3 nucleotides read TGTGCCAGCAGACAGGGTACCCCTGTCTCCTACGAGCAGTACTTC. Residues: CASRQGTPVSYEQYF.

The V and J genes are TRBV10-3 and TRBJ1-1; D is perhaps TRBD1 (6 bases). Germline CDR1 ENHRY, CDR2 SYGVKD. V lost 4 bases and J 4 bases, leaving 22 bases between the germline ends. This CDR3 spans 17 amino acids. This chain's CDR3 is CAISALPEGELGTEAFF. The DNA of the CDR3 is TGTGCCATCAGTGCCCTTCCTGAGGGGGAGCTGGGCACTGAAGCTTTCTTT.

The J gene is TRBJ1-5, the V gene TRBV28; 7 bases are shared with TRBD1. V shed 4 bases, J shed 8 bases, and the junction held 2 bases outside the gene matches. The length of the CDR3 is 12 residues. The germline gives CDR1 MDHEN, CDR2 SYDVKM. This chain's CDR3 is CASSSGTEPQHF. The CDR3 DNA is TGTGCCAGCAGTTCCGGGACAGAGCCCCAGCATTTT.

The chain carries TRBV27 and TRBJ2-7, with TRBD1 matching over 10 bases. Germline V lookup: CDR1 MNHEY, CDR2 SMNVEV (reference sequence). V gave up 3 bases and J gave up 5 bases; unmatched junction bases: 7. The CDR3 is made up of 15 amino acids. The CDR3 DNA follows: TGTGCCAGCAGTTTTATCGGGACAGGGGCGAACGAGCAGTACTTC. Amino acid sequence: CASSFIGTGANEQYF.

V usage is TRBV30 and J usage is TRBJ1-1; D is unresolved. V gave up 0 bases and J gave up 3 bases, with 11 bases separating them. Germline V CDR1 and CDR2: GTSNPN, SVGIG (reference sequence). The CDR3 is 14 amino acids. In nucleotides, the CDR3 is TGTGCCTGGAGTGTACGAATACGGGACACTGAAGCTTTCTTT. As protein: CAWSVRIRDTEAFF.

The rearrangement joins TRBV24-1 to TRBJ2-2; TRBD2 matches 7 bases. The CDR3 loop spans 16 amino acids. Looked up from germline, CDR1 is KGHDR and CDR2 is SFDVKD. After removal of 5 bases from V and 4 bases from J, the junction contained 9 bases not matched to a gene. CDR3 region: CATSAPSQRGTGELFF. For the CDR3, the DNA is TGTGCCACCAGTGCCCCCAGCCAGCGGGGCACCGGGGAGCTGTTTTTT.

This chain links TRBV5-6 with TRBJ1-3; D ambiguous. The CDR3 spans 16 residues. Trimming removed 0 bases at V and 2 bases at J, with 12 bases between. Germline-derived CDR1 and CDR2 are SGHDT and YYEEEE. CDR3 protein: CASSLEGLGAGNTIYF. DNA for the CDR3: TGTGCCAGCAGCTTGGAGGGATTGGGAGCTGGAAACACCATATATTTT.

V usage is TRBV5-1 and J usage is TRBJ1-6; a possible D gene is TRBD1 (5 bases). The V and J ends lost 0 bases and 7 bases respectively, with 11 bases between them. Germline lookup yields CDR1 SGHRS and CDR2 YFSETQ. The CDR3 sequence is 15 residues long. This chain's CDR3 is CASSLEGVRNSPLHF. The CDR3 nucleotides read TGCGCCAGCAGCTTGGAAGGGGTGAGGAATTCACCCCTCCACTTT.

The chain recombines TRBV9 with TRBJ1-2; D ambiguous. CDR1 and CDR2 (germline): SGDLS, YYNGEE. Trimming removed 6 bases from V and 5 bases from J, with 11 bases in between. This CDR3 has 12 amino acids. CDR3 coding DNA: TGTGCCAGCAACAGCATAAAGTATGGCTACACCTTC. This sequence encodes CASNSIKYGYTF.

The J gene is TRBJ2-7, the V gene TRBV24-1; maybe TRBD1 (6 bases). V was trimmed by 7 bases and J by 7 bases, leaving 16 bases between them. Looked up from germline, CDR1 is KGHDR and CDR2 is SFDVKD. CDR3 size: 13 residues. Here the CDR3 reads CATSGTSSGEQYF. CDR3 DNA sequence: TGTGCCACCAGCGGGACATCCTCAGGGGAGCAGTACTTC.

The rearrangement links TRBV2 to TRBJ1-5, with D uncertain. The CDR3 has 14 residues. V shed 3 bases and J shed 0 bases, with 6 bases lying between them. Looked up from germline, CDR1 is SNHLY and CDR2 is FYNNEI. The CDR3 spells CASSDKLSNQPQHF. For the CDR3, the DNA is TGTGCCAGCAGTGACAAGCTTAGCAATCAGCCCCAGCATTTT.

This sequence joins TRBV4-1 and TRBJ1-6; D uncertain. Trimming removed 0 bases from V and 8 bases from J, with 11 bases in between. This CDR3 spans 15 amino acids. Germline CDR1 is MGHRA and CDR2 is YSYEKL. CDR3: CASSQETEADSPLHF. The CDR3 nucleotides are TGCGCCAGCAGCCAAGAAACTGAGGCCGATTCACCCCTCCACTTT.

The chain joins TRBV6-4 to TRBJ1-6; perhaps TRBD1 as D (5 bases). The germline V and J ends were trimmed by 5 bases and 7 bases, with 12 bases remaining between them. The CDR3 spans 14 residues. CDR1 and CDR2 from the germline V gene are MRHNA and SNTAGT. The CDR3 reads CASSLTGENSPLHF. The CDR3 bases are TGTGCCAGCAGTCTCACGGGGGAGAATTCACCCCTCCACTTT.

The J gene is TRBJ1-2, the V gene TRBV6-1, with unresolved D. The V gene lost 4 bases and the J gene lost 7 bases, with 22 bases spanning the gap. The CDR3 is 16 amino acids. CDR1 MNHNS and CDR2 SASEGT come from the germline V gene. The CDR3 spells CASSGLGSPPLGGYTF. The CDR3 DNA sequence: TGTGCCAGCAGTGGACTAGGGTCCCCCCCTCTGGGTGGCTACACCTTC.

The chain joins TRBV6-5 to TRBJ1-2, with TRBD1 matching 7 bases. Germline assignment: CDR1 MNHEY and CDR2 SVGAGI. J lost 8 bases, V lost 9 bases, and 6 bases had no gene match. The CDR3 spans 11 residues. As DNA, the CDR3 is TGTGCCAGTGACAGGGCCCTCGGCTACACCTTC. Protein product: CASDRALGYTF.

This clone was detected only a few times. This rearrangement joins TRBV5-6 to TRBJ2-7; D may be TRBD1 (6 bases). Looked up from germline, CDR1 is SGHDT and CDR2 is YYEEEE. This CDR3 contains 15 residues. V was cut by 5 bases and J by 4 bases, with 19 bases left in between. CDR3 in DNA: TGTGCCAGCAGTAAACAGGGCTATTACTTTTACGAGCAGTACTTC. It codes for CASSKQGYYFYEQYF.

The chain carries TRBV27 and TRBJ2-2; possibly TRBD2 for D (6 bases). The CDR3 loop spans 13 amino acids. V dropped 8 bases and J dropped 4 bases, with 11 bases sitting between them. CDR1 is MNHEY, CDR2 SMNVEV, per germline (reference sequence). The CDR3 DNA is TGTGCCAGCGGAGGGGTTGGCACCGGGGAGCTGTTTTTT. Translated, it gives CASGGVGTGELFF.

CDR3 in DNA: TGTGCCAGCAGCCTCGGGGGGGCCGGGGAGCAGTTCTTC. This translates into CASSLGGAGEQFF. The chain is built from TRBV4-2 and TRBJ2-1; 8 bases align to TRBD2. The CDR3 extends over 13 amino acids. The germline V gene has CDR1 LGHNA and CDR2 YNFKEQ. The V gene end was trimmed by 4 bases and the J gene end by 10 bases; junction bases not matched to a gene: 6.

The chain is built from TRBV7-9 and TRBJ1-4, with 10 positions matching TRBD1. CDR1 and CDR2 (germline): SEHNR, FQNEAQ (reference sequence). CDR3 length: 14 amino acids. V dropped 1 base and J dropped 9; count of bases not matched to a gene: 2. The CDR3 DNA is TGTGCCAGCAGCTTAGGGGACAGGGGAAAAAAACTGTTTTTT. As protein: CASSLGDRGKKLFF. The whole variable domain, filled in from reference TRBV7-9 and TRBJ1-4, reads DTGVSQNPRHKITKRGQNVTFRCDPISEHNRLYWYRQTLGQGPEFLTYFQNEAQLEKSRLLSDRFSAERPKGSFSTLEIQRTEQGDSAMYLCASSLGDRGKKLFFGSGTQLSVL.

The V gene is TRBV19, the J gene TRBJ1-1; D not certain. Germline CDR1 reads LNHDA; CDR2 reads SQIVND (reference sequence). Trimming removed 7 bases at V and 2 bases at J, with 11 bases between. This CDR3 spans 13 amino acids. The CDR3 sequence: CASTGRTNTEAFF. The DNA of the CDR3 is TGTGCCAGTACCGGACGGACTAACACTGAAGCTTTCTTT. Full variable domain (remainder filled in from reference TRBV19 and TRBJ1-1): DGGITQSPKYLFRKEGQNVTLSCEQNLNHDAMYWYRQDPGQGLRLIYYSQIVNDFQKGDIAEGYSVSREKKESFPLTVTSAQKNPTAFYLCASTGRTNTEAFFGQGTRLTVV.

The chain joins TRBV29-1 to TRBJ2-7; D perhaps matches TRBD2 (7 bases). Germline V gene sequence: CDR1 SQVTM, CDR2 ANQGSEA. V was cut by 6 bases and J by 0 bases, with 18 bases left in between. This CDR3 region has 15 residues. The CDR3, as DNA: TGCAGCGTCGAGGGGGGGGAGGGACCCTCCTACGAGCAGTACTTC. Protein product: CSVEGGEGPSYEQYF.